This TCR beta chain appears in the sequencing data of a study of shared clonotypes between healthy human individuals. TCRdb keeps only in-frame clones here, not all; method: immunoSEQ multiplex PCR. The sample yields about 2 million clones, roughly 95% seen once. Trimming took 4 bases from V and 3 from J, leaving 10 bases between them. This CDR3 is built from 13 residues. Germline CDR1 and CDR2: SGHNT and YYREEE (reference sequence). The sequence was obtained from a man aged 18 to 30 in good health. The chain combines TRBV5-4 with TRBJ1-2; a possible D gene is TRBD1 (6 bases). The specimen sequenced was naive CD4+ T cells sorted from blood. Subset of the sample: CD45RA+ positively selected. CDR3 protein: CASSTTGHYGYTF. The CDR3 coding sequence is TGTGCCAGCAGCACGACAGGACACTATGGCTACACCTTC.